This T cell receptor (beta chain) was sequenced for a study of T cells in Graves' hyperthyroidism and ophthalmopathy. At the level of the study: Sampling of peripheral blood happened at initial diagnosis, prior to any treatment.

Study-wide points: Separation of ophthalmopathy from stable hyperthyroidism was achieved by a 13 V-J model.

Patients were aged 18 to 65, had disease duration under 2 months, and had newly diagnosed hyperthyroidism. The PBMCs studied were ones that came from 10 ml fresh peripheral blood. This clonotype occurred many times. As yet, its antigen is unknown. What was amplified from RNA transcripts were TCR beta CDR3 regions. The primer set for the first-round RT-PCR of the TCR CDR3 was HTBI. TCRdb recomputed calls from the multiplex PCR reads with MiXCR, one row per CDR3 protein. The sample yields roughly 360,000 distinct CDR3 sequences, roughly 14% seen once. There are 13 residues in the CDR3. J gave up 6 bases and V 4 bases, and 4 bases lay outside the gene matches. CDR1 ENHRY and CDR2 SYGVKD come from the germline V gene.

The sequenced material came from blood. The gene calls are TRBV10-3 and TRBJ1-2; the match to TRBD1 covers 8 bases. This receptor was identified in a man aged 30-40 years with Graves' hyperthyroidism that later progressed to Graves' ophthalmopathy. The CDR3 DNA reads TGTGCCATCAGTGCGGGACAGGAGGATGGCTACACCTTC. The encoded protein is CAISAGQEDGYTF.